What follows are 21 T cell receptor beta chains derived from one specimen sequenced in a study of T cells in Graves' hyperthyroidism and ophthalmopathy. It was RNA transcripts that yielded the amplified TCR beta CDR3 regions. The HTBI primer set drove a first-round RT-PCR of the TCR CDR3. TCRdb passed the multiplex PCR reads through MiXCR, listing each CDR3 protein once. This table has approximately 210,000 distinct CDR3 sequences, approximately 17% appearing once. Sequenced input: blood. All receptors derive from a man aged 45-65 years with Graves' hyperthyroidism.

The CDR3 DNA sequence: TGCGCCAGCAGCCATGCCGGGACAGGGGCGTACGAGCAGTACTTC. Translation: CASSHAGTGAYEQYF. This chain uses TRBV4-3 with TRBJ2-7, with TRBD1 identical over 10 bases. Germline CDR1 is LGHNA and CDR2 is YSLEER. The CDR3 is 15 amino acids. The V segment lost 3 bases and the J segment 4 bases; nucleotides outside the gene matches: 6.

There are a few counts of this clonotype. The CDR3 DNA sequence: TGTGCCAGCAGTTCCAAGCACGGGACAGGTGTGGAGACCCAGTACTTC. This translates into CASSSKHGTGVETQYF. The gene calls are TRBV28 and TRBJ2-5, with TRBD1 identical over 8 bases. The CDR3 sequence is 16 residues long. V shed 4 bases and J 5 bases; nucleotides not matched to a gene: 12. Germline CDR1 is MDHEN and CDR2 is SYDVKM.

This clonotype was seen ten or more times. The J gene is TRBJ1-2, the V gene TRBV3-1; D is possibly TRBD1 (5 bases). The V and J ends lost 2 bases and 8 bases respectively, with 12 bases between them. Per the germline V gene, CDR1 is LGHDT and CDR2 is YNNKEL (reference sequence). CDR3 length equals 13 residues. The CDR3 region is CASSQTGVGGYTF. DNA of the CDR3: TGTGCCAGCAGCCAAACAGGCGTTGGAGGCTACACCTTC.

This clonotype appeared a few times. The V call is TRBV9, the J call TRBJ1-4; D ambiguous. This CDR3 region has 14 residues. The V end lost 0 bases, the J end lost 4 bases, and 7 bases lay between the germline ends. CDR1 is SGDLS, CDR2 YYNGEE, per germline. The CDR3 is CASSVDWGNEKLFF. Written as DNA, the CDR3 is TGTGCCAGCAGCGTAGATTGGGGTAATGAAAAACTGTTTTTT.

This clonotype was recorded many times. The chain couples TRBV27 to TRBJ2-5; 10 nucleotides line up with TRBD2. Germline values: CDR1 MNHEY, CDR2 SMNVEV (reference sequence). Germline trimming cut 4 bases from V and 4 bases from J; bases unmatched to any gene: 3. The CDR3 loop spans 14 amino acids. The CDR3: CASSSGLAAETQYF. CDR3 DNA sequence: TGTGCCAGCAGTTCCGGACTAGCGGCAGAGACCCAGTACTTC.

This clonotype occurred many times. DNA of the CDR3: TGCAGTGCTAGAAGAACAGGGAACACTGAAGCTTTCTTT. It specifies CSARRTGNTEAFF. The rearrangement joins TRBV20-1 to TRBJ1-1; possible D gene TRBD1, 5 bases. Trimming removed 2 bases from V and 1 base from J, with 8 bases in between. The CDR3 is 13 amino acids. The V gene's germline CDR1 is DFQATT and CDR2 SNEGSKA (reference sequence).

This clonotype was seen many times. The chain uses TRBV7-8 and TRBJ2-3, with 9 bases fitting TRBD1. The germline V gene has CDR1 SGHVS and CDR2 FQNEAQ. After removal of 0 bases from V and 5 bases from J, the junction contained 3 bases not matched to a gene. CDR3 length: 15 residues. CDR3: CASSLAGQGLDTQYF. The CDR3 nucleotides read TGTGCCAGCAGCTTAGCCGGACAGGGGTTAGATACGCAGTATTTT.

This clonotype was detected ten times or more. The chain is built from TRBV6-2 or TRBV6-3 and TRBJ1-1; D is unclear. This CDR3 region has 14 residues. In germline, CDR1 is MNHEY, CDR2 SVGEGT. Trimming took off 3 bases at V and 1 base at J, with 9 bases between the two ends. The CDR3 coding sequence is TGTGCCAGCAGTTATTTGGGCTGGAACACTGAAGCTTTCTTT. The encoded protein is CASSYLGWNTEAFF.

This clonotype was picked up many times. This chain joins TRBV7-9 and TRBJ2-1, with 8 bases identical to TRBD2. V shed 1 base, J shed 5 bases, and the junction held 13 bases outside the gene matches. Germline V lookup: CDR1 SEHNR, CDR2 FQNEAQ (reference sequence). The CDR3 consists of 18 residues. In DNA form, the CDR3 reads TGTGCCAGCAGCTTAGGTACAGCGGGAGACGATTTCGACAATGAGCAGTTCTTC. Translating gives CASSLGTAGDDFDNEQFF.

The J gene is TRBJ2-2, the V gene TRBV13; 11 bases are a match to TRBD2. The V and J ends lost 1 base and 0 bases, in that order; junction bases with no gene match: 4. Germline V gene data show CDR1 as PRHDT and CDR2 as FYEKMQ (reference sequence). The CDR3 contains 18 residues. The CDR3 region is CASSLESSGRANTGELFF. The CDR3 coding sequence is TGTGCCAGCAGCTTAGAGAGTAGCGGGAGGGCGAACACCGGGGAGCTGTTTTTT.

The V gene is TRBV19, the J gene TRBJ1-5, with 9 bases matching TRBD1. This CDR3 is built from 16 residues. The V and J ends lost 5 bases and 0 bases, in that order; junction bases with no gene match: 5. The germline V gene encodes CDR1 LNHDA and CDR2 SQIVND (reference sequence). CDR3 region: CASSPGDRDSNQPQHF. The CDR3 bases are TGTGCCAGTAGTCCCGGGGACAGGGATAGCAATCAGCCCCAGCATTTT.

This clonotype was recorded many times. The chain joins TRBV2 to TRBJ1-6; TRBD1 is a possible D gene (6 bases). Trimming stripped 5 bases from V and 12 bases from J, with 14 bases between. This CDR3 has 13 residues. Germline lookup yields CDR1 SNHLY and CDR2 FYNNEI. CDR3 nucleotide sequence: TGTGCCAGCAGTCCGACAAACAGGGTACCCCTCCACTTT. Amino acid sequence: CASSPTNRVPLHF.

The rearrangement uses TRBV27 and TRBJ2-3; no definite D call. The germline V gene has CDR1 MNHEY and CDR2 SMNVEV (reference sequence). The length of the CDR3 is 13 residues. V was cut by 6 bases and J by 7 bases, with 14 bases left in between. CDR3 protein: CASRTRSSNTQYF. The CDR3 bases are TGTGCCAGCAGGACACGTTCAAGTAATACGCAGTATTTT.

This clonotype was counted ten times or more. V is TRBV7-2 and J is TRBJ2-7; 9 nucleotides agree with TRBD1. The trim removed 6 bases at V and 2 bases at J, leaving 5 bases unmatched. The germline V gene encodes CDR1 SGHTA and CDR2 FQGNSA. The CDR3 is made up of 14 amino acids. The CDR3 is CASRRDRDTYEQYF. Written as DNA, the CDR3 is TGTGCCAGCAGAAGGGACAGGGACACCTACGAGCAGTACTTC.

This clonotype showed up many times. The chain carries TRBV6-1 and TRBJ1-5, with D tentatively TRBD1 (5 bases). This CDR3 has 14 amino acids. Germline-derived CDR1 and CDR2 are MNHNS and SASEGT. V was clipped by 8 bases and J by 0 bases, with 11 bases between them. CDR3 bases: TGTGCCAGCGCGGGGACCGTTAGCAATCAGCCCCAGCATTTT. Protein product: CASAGTVSNQPQHF.

The sample holds a few counts of this clonotype. The chain uses TRBV28 and TRBJ1-6, with D tentatively TRBD1 (5 bases). This CDR3 region has 15 residues. Between the trimmed V and J ends, which lost 7 bases and 6 bases, there was a span of 16 bases. Germline V lookup: CDR1 MDHEN, CDR2 SYDVKM. This CDR3 reads CASTPGRNLNSPLHF. CDR3 DNA: TGTGCCAGCACCCCGGGACGGAATCTTAATTCACCCCTCCACTTT.

The chain employs TRBV6-2 or TRBV6-3 and TRBJ1-1; D uncertain. Trimming removed 2 bases at V and 5 bases at J, with 15 bases between. This CDR3 spans 15 amino acids. Germline values: CDR1 MNHEY, CDR2 SVGEGT. This CDR3 is CASSYPEAWGTEAFF. Written as DNA, the CDR3 is TGTGCCAGCAGTTACCCGGAGGCCTGGGGAACTGAAGCTTTCTTT.

This clonotype was counted many times. The V and J genes are TRBV12-3 or TRBV12-4 and TRBJ2-3, with TRBD2 matching over 9 bases. The V gene end was trimmed by 6 bases and the J gene end by 3 bases; junction bases not matched to a gene: 7. The CDR3 spans 15 residues. CDR3 nucleotide sequence: TGTGCCAGCAGCCTCGGACTAGCGAAAACAGATACGCAGTATTTT. It specifies CASSLGLAKTDTQYF.

J is TRBJ2-7 and V is TRBV20-1, with a possible D match to TRBD1 (5 bases). Trimming stripped 2 bases from V and 6 bases from J, with 14 bases between. This CDR3 has 13 amino acids. From germline, CDR1 is DFQATT and CDR2 SNEGSKA (reference sequence). Here the CDR3 reads CSARPPGRGEQYF. CDR3 sequence (DNA): TGCAGTGCTAGACCCCCAGGAAGGGGCGAGCAGTACTTC.

This clonotype was counted many times. The chain uses TRBV9 and TRBJ1-5; D is uncertain. V shed 0 bases and J shed 4 bases, with 5 bases lying between them. The CDR3 loop spans 13 amino acids. Germline V lookup: CDR1 SGDLS, CDR2 YYNGEE. The CDR3 is CASSVEENQPQHF. The CDR3 nucleotides read TGTGCCAGCAGCGTAGAGGAAAATCAGCCCCAGCATTTT.

The chain has TRBV20-1 and TRBJ2-5; D possibly uses TRBD1 or TRBD2 (6 bases each). Trimming removed 2 bases from V and 2 bases from J, with 15 bases in between. Germline V gives CDR1 DFQATT, CDR2 SNEGSKA (reference sequence). This CDR3 contains 15 residues. CDR3 region: CSARTVGGIQETQYF. CDR3 bases: TGCAGTGCTAGAACAGTAGGGGGGATTCAAGAGACCCAGTACTTC.